The clone carrying this TCR beta chain showed up many times. Its antigen is unidentified. The data were obtained in a study of response to subunit inactivated influenza vaccine. General study findings and limits: T cells newly recruited by each seasonal influenza vaccination are few, the authors suggested.

This CDR3 is 11 amino acids long. V was clipped by 0 bases and J by 7 bases, with 3 bases between them. CDR1 and CDR2 (germline): SGHRS, YFSETQ. TCRdb passed the RT-PCR reads through MiXCR, listing each CDR3 protein once. The sample carries fewer than 600,000 distinct CDR3 sequences, approximately 7.8% recorded once. J is TRBJ2-3 and V is TRBV5-1, with D hard to call. The material was PBMCs from blood, obtained roughly 24 months after vaccination. The receptor was derived from a man aged 50-75 years who received an inactivated influenza vaccine. This chain's CDR3 is CASSLENTQYF. The CDR3 DNA is TGCGCCAGCAGCTTGGAGAATACGCAGTATTTT.